The entry below describes one T cell receptor (beta chain). Germline-derived CDR1 and CDR2 are MNHEY and SMNVEV (reference sequence). The CDR3 is 14 residues long. The V gene end was trimmed by 7 bases and the J gene end by 3 bases; junction bases not matched to a gene: 5. Original processing notes: Amplifying reference gene primers gave estimates of nucleated cell counts. Profiled with immunoSEQ multiplex PCR; TCRdb holds only in-frame clones, not every one. The D gene and trimming were derived from the DNA, and the V and J assignments and clone size from that table. The table records about 160,000 clones, 75% to 90% of them present only once. This sample stems from a study of blood T cell repertoires in COVID-19. Study-level background: Whether acute or convalescent, the COVID-19 samples came from the United States, Italy and Spain.

The participants were between roughly 18 and 89 years old and came from under 25 US areas. The recovered donors of Cohort 3 showed two negative PCRs, clearance, or symptom resolution. The source is a woman aged 45-60 years who had recovered from COVID-19. V usage is TRBV27 and J usage is TRBJ2-1; TRBD2 aligns across 8 bases. The sequencing sample was made of PBMCs or T cells enriched from blood (not recorded which). In nucleotides, the CDR3 is TGTGCCAGCAAGGCCGGGACTAGCTACAATGAGCAGTTCTTC. This translates into CASKAGTSYNEQFF.